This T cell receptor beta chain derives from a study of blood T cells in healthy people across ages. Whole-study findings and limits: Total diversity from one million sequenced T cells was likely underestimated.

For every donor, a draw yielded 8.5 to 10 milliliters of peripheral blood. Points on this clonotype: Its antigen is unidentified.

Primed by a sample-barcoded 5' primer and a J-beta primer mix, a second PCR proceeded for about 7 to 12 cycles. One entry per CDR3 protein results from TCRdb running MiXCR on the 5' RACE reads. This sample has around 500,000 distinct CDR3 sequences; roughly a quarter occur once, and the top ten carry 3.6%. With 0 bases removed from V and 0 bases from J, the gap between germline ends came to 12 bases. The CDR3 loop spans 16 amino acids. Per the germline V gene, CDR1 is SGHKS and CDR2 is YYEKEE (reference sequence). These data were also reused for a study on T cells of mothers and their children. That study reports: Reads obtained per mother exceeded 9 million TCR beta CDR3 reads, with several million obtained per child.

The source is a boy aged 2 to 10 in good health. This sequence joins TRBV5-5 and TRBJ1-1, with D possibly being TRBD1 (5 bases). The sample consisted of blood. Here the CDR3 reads CASSLAAGTVNTEAFF. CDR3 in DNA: TGTGCCAGCAGCTTGGCCGCCGGGACGGTGAACACTGAAGCTTTCTTT.